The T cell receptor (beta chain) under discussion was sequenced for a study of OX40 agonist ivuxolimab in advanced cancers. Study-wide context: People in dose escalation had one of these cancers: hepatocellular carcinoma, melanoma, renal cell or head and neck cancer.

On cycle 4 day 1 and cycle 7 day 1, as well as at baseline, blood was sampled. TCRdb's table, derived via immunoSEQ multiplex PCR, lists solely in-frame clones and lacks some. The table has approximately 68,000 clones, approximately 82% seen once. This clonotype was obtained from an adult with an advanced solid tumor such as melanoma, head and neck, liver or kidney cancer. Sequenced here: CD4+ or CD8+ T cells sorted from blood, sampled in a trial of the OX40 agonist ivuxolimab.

Here the CDR3 reads CASSLLAGVKDTQYF. The DNA of the CDR3 is TGTGCCAGCAGTCTCCTAGCGGGAGTTAAAGATACGCAGTATTTT. The chain couples TRBV28 to TRBJ2-3; 10 bases map to TRBD2. The germline V gene has CDR1 MDHEN and CDR2 SYDVKM. After removal of 5 bases from V and 5 bases from J, the junction contained 7 bases not matched to a gene. CDR3 length equals 15 residues.